This T cell receptor beta chain came from a study of blood T cell repertoires in COVID-19. Produced via immunoSEQ multiplex PCR; TCRdb's table is partial and in-frame only. The sample contains around 380,000 clones, 87% of which appear only once. This CDR3 comprises 14 residues. V was clipped by 5 bases and J by 0 bases; unmatched bases: 4. Germline V gene sequence: CDR1 SGHAT, CDR2 FQNNGV. The sample was PBMCs or T cells enriched from blood (not recorded which). This chain joins TRBV11-2 and TRBJ2-7; 7 bases match TRBD1. This clonotype originated in a man aged 25-45 years who had recovered from COVID-19. The CDR3 sequence: CASSIAGGSYEQYF. DNA for the CDR3: TGTGCCAGCAGCATAGCAGGGGGCTCCTACGAGCAGTACTTC.